The entry that follows covers one T cell receptor (beta chain) sequence. V shed 3 bases, J shed 8 bases, and the junction held 6 bases outside the gene matches. The germline V gene has CDR1 KGHSH and CDR2 LQKENI. The CDR3 covers 15 residues. This sample was included in a study of blood T cell repertoires in COVID-19. Here immunoSEQ multiplex PCR was the method, and the copy in TCRdb shows in-frame clones only, minus some. The sample includes some 150,000 clones, about 92% of them seen just once. Source material: peripheral blood. The sequence derives from a human donor in a cohort sampled during active COVID-19. This chain connects TRBV18 to TRBJ2-4; TRBD1 matches 11 bases. CDR3 nucleotides: TGTGCCAGCTCACCGAGCCGGACAGGGGGCTACATTCAGTACTTC. Translated, it gives CASSPSRTGGYIQYF.